This TCR beta chain comes out of a study of T cell repertoires in cytomegalovirus infection. MiXCR was run by TCRdb on the reads, yielding one entry per CDR3 protein. The sample holds fewer than 550,000 distinct CDR3 sequences, more than 20% seen once. The germline V and J ends were trimmed by 2 bases and 4 bases, with 17 bases remaining between them. Germline V gene data show CDR1 as SGHTA and CDR2 as FQGNSA. The CDR3 extends over 16 amino acids. This sequence joins TRBV7-2 and TRBJ1-1, with D possibly being TRBD1 (6 bases). Input material: PBMCs. The sequence derives from a human donor in good health (CMV status not recorded). Some clones in this sample may be carry-over from other donors' samples. CDR3: CASSLLGARLGTEAFF. CDR3 nucleotide sequence: TGTGCCAGCAGCTTATTGGGGGCGCGTCTGGGCACTGAAGCTTTCTTT.